This entry is about one T cell receptor beta chain. Its antigen is still unknown. With 7 bases removed from V and 4 bases from J, the gap between germline ends came to 10 bases. Looked up from germline, CDR1 is SNHLY and CDR2 is FYNNEI. The CDR3 is 12 amino acids. Naive CD8 isolation took CD45RO-negative cells positively selected for CCR7 and excluded terminally differentiated effector memory CD45RA+ cells. The donor cohort consisted entirely of Caucasian adults residing in Nashville, Tennessee. The sample comes from a study of shared clonotypes between healthy human individuals. Study results and caveats: Naive subsets, compared against memory subsets, generally had larger estimated richness values. Clonotypes shared by all four sorted-subset donors had higher generation probabilities than non-shared clonotypes.

The authors loaded around 200 ng DNA, about 30,000 T cell genomes, into sorted-subset replicate PCRs. Profiled with immunoSEQ multiplex PCR; TCRdb holds only in-frame clones, not every one. The sample contains hundreds of thousands of clones, about 95% of which appear only once. Source material: naive CD8+ T cells sorted from blood. This clonotype was sampled from a woman in her 30s in good health. This chain links TRBV2 with TRBJ2-5; a possible D gene is TRBD2 (5 bases). This chain's CDR3 is CASKRELETQYF. The CDR3 DNA is TGTGCCAGCAAGAGGGAGTTAGAGACCCAGTACTTC.